The 21 T cell receptor beta chains listed next were all sequenced from one sample in a study of blood T cell repertoires in COVID-19. Generated by immunoSEQ multiplex PCR, the TCRdb table keeps only in-frame clones and is missing some. The top ten clones hold more than 9% of a sample with a few hundred thousand clones, 70% to 90% of them seen once. The sequencing input was peripheral blood. Receptors originate from a woman aged 25 to 45 with COVID-19, enrolled during active disease.

The chain joins TRBV6-2 or TRBV6-3 to TRBJ2-1; D perhaps matches TRBD1 (7 bases). The CDR3 spans 16 residues. Trimming took 2 bases from V and 6 from J, leaving 17 bases between them. CDR1 is MNHEY, CDR2 SVGEGT, per germline. The CDR3 DNA is TGTGCCAGCAGTTACCCCGCGGGACAGCTTAGCAATGAGCAGTTCTTC. Encoded protein: CASSYPAGQLSNEQFF.

CDR3 sequence: CASSLSTLGSPYEQYF. The DNA of the CDR3 is TGTGCCAGCAGTTTATCTACTCTGGGCAGCCCCTACGAGCAGTACTTC. This chain joins TRBV27 and TRBJ2-7; D ambiguous. Trimming removed 0 bases at V and 2 bases at J, with 14 bases between. This CDR3 comprises 16 residues. Per germline, CDR1 MNHEY and CDR2 SMNVEV (reference sequence).

This clone came up a few times. This chain connects TRBV28 to TRBJ1-5; 7 bases agree with TRBD1. The junction had 7 bases not matched to a gene; V was cut back by 5 bases and J by 6 bases. Per germline, CDR1 MDHEN and CDR2 SYDVKM. This CDR3 is 14 amino acids long. CDR3 sequence reads: CASSELQGGQPQHF. The CDR3 DNA sequence: TGTGCCAGCAGTGAACTCCAGGGGGGTCAGCCCCAGCATTTT. Full variable domain (outside the CDR3, taken from reference TRBV28 and TRBJ1-5): DVKVTQSSRYLVKRTGEKVFLECVQDMDHENMFWYRQDPGLGLRLIYFSYDVKMKEKGDIPEGYSVSREKKERFSLILESASTNQTSMYLCASSELQGGQPQHFGDGTRLSIL.

DNA of the CDR3: TGCGCCAGCCATCCGGGACAGGGGGTTGAAAAACTGTTTTTT. As protein: CASHPGQGVEKLFF. The gene calls are TRBV5-1 and TRBJ1-4; 11 bases are a match to TRBD1. The junction had 6 bases not matched to a gene; V was cut back by 7 bases and J by 7 bases. The V gene's germline CDR1 is SGHRS and CDR2 YFSETQ. This CDR3 has 14 amino acids.

This chain joins TRBV28 and TRBJ2-1, with 10 bases that match TRBD2. Trimming cost V 3 bases and J 8 bases; bases outside gene matches: 7. The CDR3 contains 15 residues. Germline V lookup: CDR1 MDHEN, CDR2 SYDVKM. The CDR3 sequence is CASSLGTSEIDEQFF. The CDR3 DNA reads TGTGCCAGCAGTTTGGGGACTAGCGAGATCGATGAGCAGTTCTTC. The entire variable domain, with the rest obtained from reference TRBV28 and TRBJ2-1, is as follows: DVKVTQSSRYLVKRTGEKVFLECVQDMDHENMFWYRQDPGLGLRLIYFSYDVKMKEKGDIPEGYSVSREKKERFSLILESASTNQTSMYLCASSLGTSEIDEQFFGPGTRLTVL.

This chain connects TRBV12-3 or TRBV12-4 to TRBJ2-1; maybe TRBD2 (5 bases). V lost 6 bases to trimming and J lost 8 bases, with 11 bases between them. This CDR3 has 12 amino acids. The CDR3 sequence: CASSPLAHEQFF. The DNA of the CDR3 is TGTGCCAGCAGCCCTCTAGCTCATGAGCAGTTCTTC.

This sequence joins TRBV3-1 (or the pseudogene TRBV3-2) and TRBJ2-2, with 8 bases fitting TRBD1. The germline gives CDR1 LGHDT, CDR2 YNNKEL (reference sequence). The V gene end was trimmed by 1 base and the J gene end by 6 bases; junction bases not matched to a gene: 1. The CDR3 is 14 residues long. The CDR3 nucleotides are TGTGCCAGCAGCCAAGCCAGGGGGCCCGGGGAGCTGTTTTTT. Its protein product is CASSQARGPGELFF.

V and J are TRBV29-1 and TRBJ2-7; 9 bases map to TRBD1. This CDR3 has 13 residues. In germline, CDR1 is SQVTM, CDR2 ANQGSEA. The trim removed 5 bases at V and 1 base at J, leaving 3 bases unmatched. CDR3 nucleotide sequence: TGCAGCGTTCCCGGGACAGGGTCCTACGAGCAGTACTTC. It yields the protein CSVPGTGSYEQYF.

On this clone itself: The same CDR3 is also encoded by other DNA sequences in this sample. CDR3 residues: CASSQSGTGAYEQYF. CDR3 coding DNA: TGCGCCAGCAGCCAATCTGGGACAGGGGCCTACGAGCAGTACTTC. The V call is TRBV4-1, the J call TRBJ2-7, with TRBD1 matching over 10 bases. After removal of 2 bases from V and 2 bases from J, the junction contained 3 bases not matched to a gene. The CDR3 runs to 15 residues. CDR1 is MGHRA, CDR2 YSYEKL, per germline.

V gene TRBV19 combines with J gene TRBJ2-1, with 8 positions matching TRBD2. The CDR3 is 15 residues long. Trimming removed 7 bases from V and 3 bases from J; junction bases left unmatched: 8. CDR1 is LNHDA, CDR2 SQIVND, per germline (reference sequence). CDR3 coding DNA: TGTGCCAGTACCAAAGCGGGACTAGTCTACAATGAGCAGTTCTTC. It specifies CASTKAGLVYNEQFF. Together with reference TRBV19 and TRBJ2-1, the CDR3 gives the full variable domain: DGGITQSPKYLFRKEGQNVTLSCEQNLNHDAMYWYRQDPGQGLRLIYYSQIVNDFQKGDIAEGYSVSREKKESFPLTVTSAQKNPTAFYLCASTKAGLVYNEQFFGPGTRLTVL.

This chain uses TRBV5-4 with TRBJ2-5; D is unresolved. Germline V lookup: CDR1 SGHNT, CDR2 YYREEE (reference sequence). There are 13 residues in the CDR3. The germline V and J ends were trimmed by 0 bases and 5 bases, with 8 bases remaining between them. CDR3 sequence (DNA): TGTGCCAGCAGCTTGGTAGCCGGGGAGACCCAGTACTTC. Protein product: CASSLVAGETQYF.

The chain is built from TRBV5-1 and TRBJ2-1, with TRBD2 matching 9 bases. CDR3 length equals 17 residues. With V trimmed by 2 bases and J by 0 bases, 6 bases remained unmatched. The germline CDR1 and CDR2 sequences are SGHRS and YFSETQ. The CDR3 sequence: CASSLSVSGSSYNEQFF. CDR3 in DNA: TGCGCCAGCAGCTTATCAGTTAGCGGGAGCTCCTACAATGAGCAGTTCTTC.

V is TRBV7-9 and J is TRBJ2-5; the match to TRBD1 covers 7 bases. Germline CDR1 reads SEHNR; CDR2 reads FQNEAQ (reference sequence). The CDR3 consists of 17 residues. The ends lost 2 bases at V and 0 bases at J; junction bases unmatched: 9. The CDR3 loop reads CASSLTTTGPNQETQYF. DNA for the CDR3: TGTGCCAGCAGCTTAACCACGACAGGGCCCAACCAAGAGACCCAGTACTTC. Full variable domain (remainder filled in from reference TRBV7-9 and TRBJ2-5): DTGVSQNPRHKITKRGQNVTFRCDPISEHNRLYWYRQTLGQGPEFLTYFQNEAQLEKSRLLSDRFSAERPKGSFSTLEIQRTEQGDSAMYLCASSLTTTGPNQETQYFGPGTRLLVL.

The chain is built from TRBV5-4 and TRBJ2-1; 8 nucleotides align to TRBD2. The CDR3 length is 15 residues. Germline-derived CDR1 and CDR2 are SGHNT and YYREEE (reference sequence). J was trimmed by 3 bases and V by 4 bases; bases with no gene match: 6. The CDR3 DNA sequence: TGTGCCAGCAGCCCCGCTAGCGGGCTCTACAATGAGCAGTTCTTC. It specifies CASSPASGLYNEQFF.

This chain joins TRBV4-3 and TRBJ1-6; 7 bases agree with TRBD1. This CDR3 region has 14 residues. The junction had 4 bases not matched to a gene; V was cut back by 4 bases and J by 7 bases. Germline V gene lookup returns CDR1 LGHNA and CDR2 YSLEER. CDR3: CASSRGTVNSPLHF. The CDR3 DNA reads TGCGCCAGCAGCCGCGGGACAGTAAATTCACCCCTCCACTTT.

This chain connects TRBV4-1 to TRBJ2-5, with 8 positions matching TRBD2. With 1 base clipped from V and 5 bases from J, the junction kept 9 bases outside the gene matches. Germline-derived CDR1 and CDR2 are MGHRA and YSYEKL. The CDR3 spans 16 residues. The CDR3, as DNA: TGCGCCAGCAGCCAAGTTGCGGGGGGCTTAAGTGAGACCCAGTACTTC. Translated: CASSQVAGGLSETQYF.

V and J are TRBV24-1 and TRBJ2-1; 8 bases are shared with TRBD2. V was clipped by 0 bases and J by 9 bases; unmatched bases: 12. The CDR3 is 17 residues long. Germline V gives CDR1 KGHDR, CDR2 SFDVKD. CDR3 coding DNA: TGTGCCACCAGTGATTTGTCGTGGCCGGGGGGGGTTCGTGAGCAGTTCTTC. As protein: CATSDLSWPGGVREQFF.

V and J are TRBV7-9 and TRBJ1-2, with 7 bases identical to TRBD1. J lost 4 bases, V lost 4 bases, and 9 bases had no gene match. CDR1 and CDR2 from the germline V gene are SEHNR and FQNEAQ (reference sequence). The CDR3 runs 15 residues. This CDR3 reads CASSSPQGGGYGYTF. The CDR3, as DNA: TGTGCCAGCAGCTCGCCCCAGGGGGGTGGCTATGGCTACACCTTC. Together with reference TRBV7-9 and TRBJ1-2, the CDR3 gives the full variable domain: DTGVSQNPRHKITKRGQNVTFRCDPISEHNRLYWYRQTLGQGPEFLTYFQNEAQLEKSRLLSDRFSAERPKGSFSTLEIQRTEQGDSAMYLCASSSPQGGGYGYTFGSGTRLTVV.

This clone has a count of ten or more. The chain links TRBV3-1 (or the pseudogene TRBV3-2) to TRBJ2-7; D remains unclear. V lost 0 bases, J lost 0 bases, and 6 bases lay in between. There are 14 residues in the CDR3. CDR1 is LGHDT, CDR2 YNNKEL, per germline (reference sequence). The CDR3 coding sequence is TGTGCCAGCAGCCAAGACAGTTTCTCCTACGAGCAGTACTTC. It translates to CASSQDSFSYEQYF.

V usage is TRBV24-1 and J usage is TRBJ2-1; TRBD2 aligns across 8 bases. Germline V CDR1 and CDR2: KGHDR, SFDVKD. The CDR3 totals 16 residues. V lost 4 bases to trimming and J lost 8 bases; unmatched junction nucleotides: 12. The CDR3 sequence: CATSDLPGRGKDEQFF. The CDR3 nucleotides read TGTGCCACCAGTGACCTCCCCGGGAGGGGCAAGGATGAGCAGTTCTTC.

This chain connects TRBV3-1 (or the pseudogene TRBV3-2) to TRBJ2-7; 11 nucleotides align to TRBD2. Germline CDR1 is LGHDT and CDR2 is YNNKEL (reference sequence). The ends lost 5 bases at V and 0 bases at J; junction bases unmatched: 6. The CDR3 is 16 amino acids. The CDR3 sequence: CASSDPSGGSSYEQYF. The CDR3, as DNA: TGTGCCAGCAGCGACCCTAGCGGGGGGAGCTCCTACGAGCAGTACTTC.